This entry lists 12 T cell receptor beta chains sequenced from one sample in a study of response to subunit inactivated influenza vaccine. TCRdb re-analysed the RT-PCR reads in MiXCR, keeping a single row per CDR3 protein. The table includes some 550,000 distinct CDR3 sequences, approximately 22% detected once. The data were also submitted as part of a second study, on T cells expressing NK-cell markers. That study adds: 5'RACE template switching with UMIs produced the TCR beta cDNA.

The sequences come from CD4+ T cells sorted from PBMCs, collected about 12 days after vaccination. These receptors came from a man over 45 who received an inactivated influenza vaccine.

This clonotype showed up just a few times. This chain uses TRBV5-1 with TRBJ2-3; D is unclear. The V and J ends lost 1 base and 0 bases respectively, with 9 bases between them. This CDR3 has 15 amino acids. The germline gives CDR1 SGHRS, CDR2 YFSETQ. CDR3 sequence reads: CASSLTEPSTDTQYF. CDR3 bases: TGCGCCAGCAGCTTGACGGAGCCAAGCACAGATACGCAGTATTTT.

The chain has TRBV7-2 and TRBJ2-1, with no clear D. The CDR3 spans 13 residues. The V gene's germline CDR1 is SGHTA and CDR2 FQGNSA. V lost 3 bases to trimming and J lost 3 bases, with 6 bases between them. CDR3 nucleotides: TGTGCCAGCAGCTTTACGGACTACAATGAGCAGTTCTTC. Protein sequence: CASSFTDYNEQFF.

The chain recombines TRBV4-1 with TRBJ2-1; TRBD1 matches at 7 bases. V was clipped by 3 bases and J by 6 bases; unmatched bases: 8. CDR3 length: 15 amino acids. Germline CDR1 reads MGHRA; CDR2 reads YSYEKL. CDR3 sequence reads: CASSHSGTAINEQFF. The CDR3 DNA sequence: TGCGCCAGCAGCCATTCCGGGACAGCCATCAATGAGCAGTTCTTC.

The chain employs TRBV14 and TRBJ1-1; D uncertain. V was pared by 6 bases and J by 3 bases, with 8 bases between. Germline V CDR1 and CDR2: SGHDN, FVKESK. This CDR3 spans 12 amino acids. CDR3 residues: CASRGFYTEAFF. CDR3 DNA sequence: TGTGCCAGCAGGGGTTTTTACACTGAAGCTTTCTTT.

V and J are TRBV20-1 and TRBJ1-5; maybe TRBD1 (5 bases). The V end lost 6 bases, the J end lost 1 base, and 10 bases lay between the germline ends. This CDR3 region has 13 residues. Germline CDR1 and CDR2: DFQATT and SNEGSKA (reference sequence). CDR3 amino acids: CSATDKSNQPQHF. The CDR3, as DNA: TGCAGTGCCACGGACAAAAGCAATCAGCCCCAGCATTTT.

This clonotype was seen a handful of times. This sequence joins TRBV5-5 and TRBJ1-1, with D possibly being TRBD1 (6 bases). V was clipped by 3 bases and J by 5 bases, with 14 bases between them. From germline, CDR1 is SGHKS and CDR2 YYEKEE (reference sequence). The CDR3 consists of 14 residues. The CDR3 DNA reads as TGTGCCAGCAGCTCGACAGGAACGAGGACTGAAGCTTTCTTT. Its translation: CASSSTGTRTEAFF. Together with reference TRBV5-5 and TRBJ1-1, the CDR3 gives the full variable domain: DAGVTQSPTHLIKTRGQQVTLRCSPISGHKSVSWYQQVLGQGPQFIFQYYEKEERGRGNFPDRFSARQFPNYSSELNVNALLLGDSALYLCASSSTGTRTEAFFGQGTRLTVV.

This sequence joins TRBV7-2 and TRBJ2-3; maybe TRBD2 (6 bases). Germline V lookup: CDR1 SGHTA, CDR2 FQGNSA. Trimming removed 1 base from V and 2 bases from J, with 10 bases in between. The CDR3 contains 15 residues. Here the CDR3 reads CASSLGTMFTDTQYF. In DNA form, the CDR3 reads TGTGCCAGCAGCTTAGGGACTATGTTCACAGATACGCAGTATTTT.

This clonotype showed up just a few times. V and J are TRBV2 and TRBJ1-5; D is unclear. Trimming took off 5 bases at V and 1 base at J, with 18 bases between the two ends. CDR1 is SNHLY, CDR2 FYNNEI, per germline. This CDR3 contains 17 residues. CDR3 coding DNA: TGTGCCAGCAGTCCAAGAGGATTAAGGTTCAGCAATCAGCCCCAGCATTTT. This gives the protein CASSPRGLRFSNQPQHF.

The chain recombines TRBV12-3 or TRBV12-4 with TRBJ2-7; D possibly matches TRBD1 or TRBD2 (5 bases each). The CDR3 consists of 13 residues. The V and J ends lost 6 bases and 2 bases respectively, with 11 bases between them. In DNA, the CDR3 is TGTGCCAGCAGCGCAGAGGGGCCCTACGAGCAGTACTTC. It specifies CASSAEGPYEQYF.

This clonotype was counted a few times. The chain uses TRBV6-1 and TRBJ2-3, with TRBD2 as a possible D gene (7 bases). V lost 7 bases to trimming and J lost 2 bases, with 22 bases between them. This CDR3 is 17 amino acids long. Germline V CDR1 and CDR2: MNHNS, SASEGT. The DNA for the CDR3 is TGTGCCAGCACCCGGGGGGCCACGGAGAGCCACACAGATACGCAGTATTTT. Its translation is CASTRGATESHTDTQYF.

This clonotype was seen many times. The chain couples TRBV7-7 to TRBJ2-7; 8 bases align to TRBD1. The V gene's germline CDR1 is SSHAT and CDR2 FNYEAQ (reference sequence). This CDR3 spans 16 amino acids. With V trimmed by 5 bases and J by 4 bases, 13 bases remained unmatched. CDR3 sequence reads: CASSPNAGQGAYEQYF. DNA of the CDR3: TGTGCCAGCAGCCCAAACGCGGGGCAGGGGGCTTACGAGCAGTACTTC.

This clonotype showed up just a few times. Here the CDR3 DNA reads TGTGCCAGCAGCCTCCGACTAGCGGGAGTCTCCTACAATGAGCAGTTCTTC. Its translation is CASSLRLAGVSYNEQFF. The chain combines TRBV4-2 with TRBJ2-1, with 12 bases that match TRBD2. This CDR3 region has 17 residues. Germline V gene sequence: CDR1 LGHNA, CDR2 YNFKEQ. J lost 0 bases, V lost 4 bases, and 4 bases had no gene match.